This entry features one T cell receptor (beta chain) sequence. Its target antigen remains unknown. Within one base of it there is no much larger clone, and no base qualities were kept. The CDR3 holds 17 amino acids from the cysteine to the phenylalanine. Only CDR3 DNA remains: 51 bases, in frame from the first base. V is trimmed back by 0 bases and J by 8 bases, and the junction contains 13 bases that no gene match accounts for. The germline V gene encodes CDR1 KGHSH and CDR2 LQKENI. This record belongs to a study of shared clonotypes between healthy human individuals (TCRdb year 2020). A note on the overall study: The cohort comprised a couple of women and a few men aged 18 to 49 years. The study deeply sequenced blood TCR repertoires of five healthy adults to estimate repertoire size and the extent of clonotype sharing between individuals. Per donor, three plates each were used for CD4 naive and CD4 memory, two for CD8 naive, and one for CD8 memory. To increase sequencing depth and limit assay-specific biases, TCR repertoire library preparation and sequencing were carried out by different laboratories using diverse techniques. Per donor, leukapheresis produced somewhere between about 0.94 and 9.5 billion PBMCs.

On the study overall, not on this receptor specifically: Higher generation probabilities were observed for clonotypes shared by all four sorted-subset donors than for non-shared clonotypes. Based on pairwise subsampling, the degree of clonotype sharing among donors was expected to be affected by sequencing depth. Rarefaction of sorted-subset datasets indicated incomplete sequencing despite the large sequencing depth. Sampling was restricted to blood, and TCR repertoires in tissues likely differ from the TCR repertoires found in blood. When several donors were compared, the shared fraction of clonotypes was about 5% for naive CD4, 3.5% to 4% for naive CD8, 2.3% for memory CD4, and less than 0.5% for memory CD8. Because the study included a small number of donors, the genetic and exposure-history diversity represented was limited. Larger estimated clonotype richness was generally found for naive subsets than for memory subsets.

Using the deep immunoSEQ assay, TCR CDR3 regions were amplified from genomic DNA by multiplex PCR. Extracted genomic DNA from each cell subset was spread evenly across all wells of several immunoSEQ 96-well plates, with each plate serving as a replicate. For sorted subsets, each replicate PCR was loaded with roughly 190 ng genomic DNA, equivalent to some 31,000 T cell genomes. The purified libraries were quantified using a Qubit 3.0 fluorometer, sized with a Bioanalyzer 2100, and then quantified again using the KAPA Library Quantification kit. Each immunoSEQ 96-well plate was sequenced on its own single-read 150-cycle Illumina NextSeq 550 flow cell. The published analysis was carried out like this. Because only junctional sequences without quality scores were contained in the immunoSEQ output, filtering matching that applied to full-length reads could not be performed. Sequences were annotated with PyIR, a Python wrapper for IgBLAST v1.9, using IMGT germline references to assign V/J genes and CDR3. Reads were filtered out if the reads had weak V/J assignments (E-value above 1e-6), no CDR3, stop codons, out-of-frame junctions, or ambiguous translated residues. V3J clonotypes were defined by identical inferred V gene, J gene, and CDR3 amino acid sequence. Percentage overlap between repertoires was calculated by dividing the number of shared unique clonotypes by the size of the smaller repertoire. Three approaches were used to assess repertoire richness: RTK rarefaction, the Chao1 estimator, and Recon v2.1 estimates of unobserved clonotypes. For all TCRbeta clonotypes obtained by the gDNA method from a few donors, generation probabilities were computed with OLGA. This is the immuneACCESS table as TCRdb keeps it, with only in-frame sequences that have V and J called. A part of the clones is gone; compared with another copy, unresolved V genes explain less than half, and the rest is unexplained. The DNA gave D and trimming, while V, J and clone size come from that table. This sample is represented by roughly 500,000 clones; 90% to 97% of them were singletons. The ten largest clones capture 0.055% to 0.075% of the sample.

The donors were healthy, HIV-negative adults with no recently reported acute infections or vaccinations. Every donor was a Caucasian adult living in Nashville, Tennessee, USA. Magnetic negative selection was used to enrich CD4+ T cells, after which naive cells were positively selected on CD45RA and the negative fraction became the memory subset. Blood was collected by leukapheresis, and PBMCs were isolated by Ficoll-Histopaque density gradient centrifugation and then cryopreserved in liquid nitrogen vapor phase. Analytical flow cytometry was used to check the purity and quantity of every magnetically sorted T cell population. From each sorted fraction, genomic DNA was isolated and quantified by UV absorbance on a Nanodrop 2000c.

The V and J genes are TRBV18 and TRBJ1-2; 9 nucleotides in the junction match TRBD1. This clonotype was sampled from a woman aged 25 to 39 in good health. Sequenced: naive CD4+ T cells sorted from blood. The label giving this sample's cell subset or site can be read as: CD45RA+ positively selected. The CDR3 here reads CASSPPAGQGKSKGYTF. The DNA reads as follows: TGTGCCAGCTCACCACCCGCGGGACAGGGAAAATCTAAGGGCTACACCTTC. Supplemented by the reference TRBV18 and TRBJ1-2 proteins around the CDR3, the complete variable domain is NAGVMQNPRHLVRRRGQEARLRCSPMKGHSHVYWYRQLPEEGLKFMVYLQKENIIDESGMPKERFSAEFPKEGPSILRIQQVVRGDSAAYFCASSPPAGQGKSKGYTFGSGTRLTVV.